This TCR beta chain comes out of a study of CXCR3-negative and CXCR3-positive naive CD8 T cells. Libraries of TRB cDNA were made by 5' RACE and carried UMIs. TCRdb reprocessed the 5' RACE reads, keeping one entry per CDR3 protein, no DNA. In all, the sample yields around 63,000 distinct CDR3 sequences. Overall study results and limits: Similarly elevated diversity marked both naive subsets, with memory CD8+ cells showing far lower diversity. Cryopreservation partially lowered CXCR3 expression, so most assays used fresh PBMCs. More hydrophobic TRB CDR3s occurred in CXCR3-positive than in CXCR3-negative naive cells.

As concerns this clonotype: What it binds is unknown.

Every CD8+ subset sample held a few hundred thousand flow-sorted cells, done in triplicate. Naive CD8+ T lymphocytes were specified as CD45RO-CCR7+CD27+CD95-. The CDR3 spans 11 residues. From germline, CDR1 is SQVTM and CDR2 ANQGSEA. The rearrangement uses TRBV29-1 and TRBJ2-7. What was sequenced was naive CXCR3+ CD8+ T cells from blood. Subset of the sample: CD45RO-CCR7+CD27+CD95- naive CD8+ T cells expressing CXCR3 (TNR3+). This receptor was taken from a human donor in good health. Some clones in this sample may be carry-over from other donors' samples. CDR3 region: CSIVASYEQYF.